The clone carrying this T cell receptor (beta chain) was detected a few times. The antigen is undetermined. The sample originates from a study of cytomegalovirus exposure and HLA in healthy donors. Across the whole study: Approximately 85 million unique TCRs from HLA-typed donors were held in an early data release.

Study findings and constraints: In an earlier analysis, in roughly 580 donors, most V segments appeared productive either ~90% or ~30% of the time. Presence/absence analyses rested on an assumption that sequencing depth was roughly uniform across donors.

Trimming removed 2 bases at V and 4 bases at J, with 8 bases between. Per the germline V gene, CDR1 is SGHNT and CDR2 is YYREEE (reference sequence). The CDR3 totals 13 residues. The PCR had 60 Vbeta and 13 Jbeta primers. Methods used by the authors: Roughly 11 million of the about 80 million unique TCR beta chains counted in a later analysis were shared. Produced via immunoSEQ multiplex PCR; TCRdb's table is partial and in-frame only. That table gives V, J and clone size, and the DNA gave D and trimming. This repertoire shows over 150,000 clones, 65% to 70% found once; its top ten account for 3.5% to 5.5%.

This rearrangement joins TRBV5-4 to TRBJ2-3, with D possibly TRBD1 on 6 matching bases. This clonotype was obtained from a woman in her late teens or twenties in good health and CMV-seropositive. Sequencing was carried out using PBMCs. The CDR3: CASSLQGADTQYF. DNA for the CDR3: TGTGCCAGCAGCTTACAGGGAGCAGATACGCAGTATTTT.